Described below is a single T cell receptor beta chain sequence and its context. Deletions cut 6 bases from V and 1 base from J, with 19 bases between. Germline V lookup: CDR1 SGHNT, CDR2 YYREEE (reference sequence). The CDR3 length is 16 residues. Unique molecular identifiers were incorporated when the TCRbeta library was constructed. MiXCR was run by TCRdb on the PCR reads, yielding one entry per CDR3 protein. The profile covers some 500,000 distinct CDR3 sequences, with about 31% appearing a single time and approximately 2.3% taken by the ten largest. These data are taken from a study of T-cell reconstitution after alpha-beta-depleted transplantation in children.

The specimen was PBMCs from the stem cell graft donor, collected from the stem cell graft. The chain links TRBV5-4 to TRBJ1-2, with D tentatively TRBD1 (6 bases). The source is a human donor who donated a stem cell graft to a child with aplastic anemia. The CDR3 reads CASTMEGGLNNYGYTF. DNA of the CDR3: TGTGCCAGCACCATGGAGGGGGGGCTGAATAACTATGGCTACACCTTC.